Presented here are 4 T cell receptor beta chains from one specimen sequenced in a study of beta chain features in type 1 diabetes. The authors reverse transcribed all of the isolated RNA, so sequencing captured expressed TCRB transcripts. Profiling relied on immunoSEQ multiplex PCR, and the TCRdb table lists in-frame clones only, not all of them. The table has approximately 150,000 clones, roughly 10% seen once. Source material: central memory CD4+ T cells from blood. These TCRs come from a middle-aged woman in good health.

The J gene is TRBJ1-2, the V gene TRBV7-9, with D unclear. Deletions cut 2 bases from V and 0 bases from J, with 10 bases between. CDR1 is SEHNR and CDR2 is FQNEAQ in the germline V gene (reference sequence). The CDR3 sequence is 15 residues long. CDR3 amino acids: CASSLNSGANYGYTF. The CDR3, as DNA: TGTGCCAGCAGCTTAAATTCTGGAGCTAACTATGGCTACACCTTC.

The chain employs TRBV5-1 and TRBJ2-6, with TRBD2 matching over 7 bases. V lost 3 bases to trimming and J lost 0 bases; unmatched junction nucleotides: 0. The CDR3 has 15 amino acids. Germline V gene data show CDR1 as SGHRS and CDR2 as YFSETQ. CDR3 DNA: TGCGCCAGCAGCTGGGGGGGCTCTGGGGCCAACGTCCTGACTTTC. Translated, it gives CASSWGGSGANVLTF. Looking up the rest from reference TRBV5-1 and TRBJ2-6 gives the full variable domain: KAGVTQTPRYLIKTRGQQVTLSCSPISGHRSVSWYQQTPGQGLQFLFEYFSETQRNKGNFPGRFSGRQFSNSRSEMNVSTLELGDSALYLCASSWGGSGANVLTFGAGSRLTVL.

The CDR3 nucleotides read TGTGCCATCAGTTCACCGGGACAGGGTTCCTACGAGCAGTACTTC. It codes for CAISSPGQGSYEQYF. The chain joins TRBV10-3 to TRBJ2-7; 9 bases line up with TRBD1. Germline trimming cut 5 bases from V and 1 base from J; bases unmatched to any gene: 6. This CDR3 is 15 amino acids long. Germline assignment: CDR1 ENHRY and CDR2 SYGVKD.

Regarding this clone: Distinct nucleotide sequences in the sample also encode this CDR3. The CDR3 region is CASSEALGGTGELFF. In DNA, the CDR3 is TGTGCCAGCAGTGAAGCGCTGGGGGGCACCGGGGAGCTGTTTTTT. This sequence joins TRBV2 and TRBJ2-2, with a weak D call TRBD2 (6 bases). The CDR3 extends over 15 amino acids. V gave up 0 bases and J gave up 4 bases, with 9 bases separating them. The germline CDR1 and CDR2 sequences are SNHLY and FYNNEI.